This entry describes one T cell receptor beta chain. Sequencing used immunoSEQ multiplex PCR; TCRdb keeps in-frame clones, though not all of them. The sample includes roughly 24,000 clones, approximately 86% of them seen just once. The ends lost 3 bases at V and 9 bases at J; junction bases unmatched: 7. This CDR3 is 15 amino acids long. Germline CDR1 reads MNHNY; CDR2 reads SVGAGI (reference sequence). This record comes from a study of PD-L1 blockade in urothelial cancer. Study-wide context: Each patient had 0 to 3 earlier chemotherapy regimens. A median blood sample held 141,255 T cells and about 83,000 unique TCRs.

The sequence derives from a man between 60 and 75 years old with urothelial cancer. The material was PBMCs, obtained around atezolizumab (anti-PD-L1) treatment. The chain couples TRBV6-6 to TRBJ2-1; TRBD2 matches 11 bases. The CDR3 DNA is TGTGCCAGCAGTTATGCGGTAGCGGGGGGGCTTGAGCAGTTCTTC. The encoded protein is CASSYAVAGGLEQFF.